A single sample is the source of the 11 T cell receptor beta chains below, sequenced in a study of shared clonotypes between healthy human individuals. Positive CCR7 selection of CD45RO-negative cells yielded the naive CD8 cells, and terminally differentiated effector memory CD45RA+ cells were excluded. Sequenced by immunoSEQ multiplex PCR; TCRdb stores in-frame clones only, minus some. In the table there are around 1,900,000 clones, approximately 92% of which are singletons. The specimen sequenced was naive CD8+ T cells from PBMCs. The receptors were sampled from a man between 18 and 35 years old in good health. Some clones in this sample may be carry-over from other donors' samples.

The rearrangement joins TRBV5-1 to TRBJ2-7; D is uncertain. V gave up 6 bases and J gave up 5 bases, with 9 bases separating them. This CDR3 spans 11 amino acids. From germline, CDR1 is SGHRS and CDR2 YFSETQ. CDR3 DNA sequence: TGCGCCAGCACCGAGGCGCACGAGCAGTACTTC. Translated: CASTEAHEQYF.

V usage is TRBV4-2 and J usage is TRBJ1-2, with D possibly being TRBD1 (6 bases). CDR1 and CDR2 from the germline V gene are LGHNA and YNFKEQ. This CDR3 is built from 14 residues. Trimming removed 0 bases at V and 6 bases at J, with 11 bases between. This CDR3 is CASSQDGRGDGYTF. The DNA for the CDR3 is TGTGCCAGCAGCCAAGATGGCAGGGGAGATGGCTACACCTTC.

The chain employs TRBV4-1 and TRBJ2-7; TRBD1 matches at 7 bases. CDR3 length: 15 residues. Germline-derived CDR1 and CDR2 are MGHRA and YSYEKL. With 2 bases clipped from V and 1 base from J, the junction kept 5 bases outside the gene matches. CDR3: CASSQSNRGSYEQYF. The CDR3, as DNA: TGCGCCAGCAGCCAATCGAACAGGGGTTCCTACGAGCAGTACTTC.

This clone came up once. This chain joins TRBV27 and TRBJ2-1; tentatively, D is TRBD1 or TRBD2 (6 bases each). Germline V gives CDR1 MNHEY, CDR2 SMNVEV (reference sequence). Trimming left V 3 bases short and J 6 bases short, with 15 bases between. This CDR3 contains 15 residues. DNA of the CDR3: TGTGCCAGCAGTTTTTGGGGAGGAGGGGGCAATGAGCAGTTCTTC. This encodes CASSFWGGGGNEQFF.

The chain joins TRBV29-1 to TRBJ2-6, with a possible D match to TRBD2 (5 bases). Germline V CDR1 and CDR2: SQVTM, ANQGSEA. This CDR3 is 13 amino acids long. V lost 4 bases and J lost 2, with 6 bases in between. The CDR3 DNA reads as TGCAGCGTTGTGGAGGCTGGGGCCAACGTCCTGACTTTC. This encodes CSVVEAGANVLTF.

The chain combines TRBV27 with TRBJ2-1, with D tentatively TRBD1 (5 bases). CDR3 length: 13 amino acids. Germline CDR1 and CDR2: MNHEY and SMNVEV (reference sequence). V shed 0 bases and J shed 13 bases, with 13 bases lying between them. CDR3 loop: CASSLSGLQGQFF. As DNA, the CDR3 is TGTGCCAGCAGTTTATCGGGGTTGCAGGGCCAGTTCTTC.

V usage is TRBV27 and J usage is TRBJ2-5; tentative D call: TRBD1 (6 bases). Germline CDR1 is MNHEY and CDR2 is SMNVEV (reference sequence). This CDR3 contains 13 residues. V gave up 2 bases and J gave up 5 bases, with 9 bases separating them. The CDR3 sequence is CASSLRGTETQYF. The CDR3 DNA reads as TGTGCCAGCAGTTTAAGGGGGACGGAGACCCAGTACTTC.

The chain links TRBV11-2 to TRBJ1-1; 7 bases match TRBD1. V was clipped by 3 bases and J by 8 bases; unmatched bases: 9. CDR1 and CDR2 (germline): SGHAT, FQNNGV. The CDR3 has 14 amino acids. The CDR3 spells CASSFPGWDREAFF. Here the CDR3 DNA reads TGTGCCAGCAGCTTCCCGGGGTGGGACAGAGAAGCTTTCTTT.

The chain is built from TRBV7-2 and TRBJ2-2, with 8 positions matching TRBD1. V lost 5 bases, J lost 4 bases, and 9 bases stayed unmatched. This CDR3 contains 16 residues. Germline assignment: CDR1 SGHTA and CDR2 FQGNSA. CDR3 bases: TGTGCCAGCAGCCCCTCAGGCAGGGGGCTCACCGGGGAGCTGTTTTTT. Protein: CASSPSGRGLTGELFF. The full variable domain, its missing parts supplied by reference TRBV7-2 and TRBJ2-2, is GAGVSQSPSNKVTEKGKDVELRCDPISGHTALYWYRQSLGQGLEFLIYFQGNSAPDKSGLPSDRFSAERTGGSVSTLTIQRTQQEDSAVYLCASSPSGRGLTGELFFGEGSRLTVL.

The rearrangement joins TRBV6-1 to TRBJ1-2; D is uncertain. Germline V lookup: CDR1 MNHNS, CDR2 SASEGT. The length of the CDR3 is 14 residues. The V end was cut by 2 bases, the J end by 6 bases, with 13 bases between. Written as DNA, the CDR3 is TGTGCCAGCAGTGAATTGTGGACGGAGAATGGCTACACCTTC. This codes for CASSELWTENGYTF.

The rearrangement uses TRBV28 and TRBJ1-6; tentative D call: TRBD1 (5 bases). The V and J ends lost 1 base and 9 bases respectively, with 10 bases between them. Germline V CDR1 and CDR2: MDHEN, SYDVKM. The CDR3 has 14 amino acids. CDR3 region: CASSLFTGGSPLHF. The DNA for the CDR3 is TGTGCCAGCAGTTTATTTACAGGAGGTTCACCCCTCCACTTT.